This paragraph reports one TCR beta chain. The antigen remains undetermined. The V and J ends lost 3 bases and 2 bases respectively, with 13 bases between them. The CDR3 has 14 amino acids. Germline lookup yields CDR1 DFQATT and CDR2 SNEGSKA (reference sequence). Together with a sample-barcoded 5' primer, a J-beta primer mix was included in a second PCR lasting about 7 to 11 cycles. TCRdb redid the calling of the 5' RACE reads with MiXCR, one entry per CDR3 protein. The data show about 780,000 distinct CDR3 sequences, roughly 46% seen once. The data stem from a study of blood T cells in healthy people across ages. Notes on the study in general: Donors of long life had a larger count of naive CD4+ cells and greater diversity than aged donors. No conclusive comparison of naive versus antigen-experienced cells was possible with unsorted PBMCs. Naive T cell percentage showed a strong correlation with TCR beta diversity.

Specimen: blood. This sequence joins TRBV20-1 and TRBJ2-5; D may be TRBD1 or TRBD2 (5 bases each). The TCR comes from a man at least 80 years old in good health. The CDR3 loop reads CSASEGTEQETQYF. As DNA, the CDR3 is TGCAGTGCTAGTGAAGGGACGGAACAAGAGACCCAGTACTTC.